These T cell receptor beta chains were read from a single sample in a study of CD8+CD57+ T cells in acquired aplastic anemia. TCRdb redid the calling of the reads with MiXCR, one entry per CDR3 protein. Here the sample spans tens of thousands of distinct CDR3 sequences, 76% being singletons. Material for sequencing was sorted CD4+, CD8+, or CD8+CD57+ T cells (not recorded which) from PBMCs. Receptor source: a human donor in good health, serving as a control. The CDR3 runs from the conserved cysteine through the conserved F or W. A D gene is named only where the DNA matches it firmly. A clone size is listed for some rows: how often the clone was seen (once, few, many), or a class if it is expanded.

V gene	clone size	J gene	D gene	CDR3 DNA	CDR3 protein
TRBV2	-	TRBJ1-2	TRBD1	TGTGCCAGCAGACTAACAGGGGTCTATGGCTACACCTTC	CASRLTGVYGYTF
TRBV19	-	TRBJ1-1	-	TGTGCCAGTAGTATATTCGGGGCCACTGAAGCTTTCTTT	CASSIFGATEAFF
TRBV25-1	few	TRBJ1-6	-	TGTGCCAGCAGTGATCGTATACTCTCCAATTCACCCCTCCACTTT	CASSDRILSNSPLHF
TRBV15	-	TRBJ1-1	-	TGTGCCACCAGCTCAGGGCCCTACACTGAAGCTTTCTTT	CATSSGPYTEAFF
TRBV7-2	-	TRBJ1-2	-	TGTGCCAGCAGCTCCCGGACTGGCTCTGGCTACACCTTC	CASSSRTGSGYTF
TRBV19	-	TRBJ1-1	-	TGTGCCAGTAGGACCGGGGTGACTGAAGCTTTCTTT	CASRTGVTEAFF
TRBV10-3	-	TRBJ1-2	-	TGTGCCATCACGCAAGAAGCTAACTATGGCTACACCTTC	CAITQEANYGYTF
TRBV9	-	TRBJ1-3	-	TGTGCCAGCAGCGTAAGTGGGGACGGAAACACCATATATTTT	CASSVSGDGNTIYF
TRBV10-3	-	TRBJ1-1	-	TGTGCCATCAGGGGCAGTAAAACTGAAGCTTTCTTT	CAIRGSKTEAFF
TRBV24-1	-	TRBJ1-2	-	TGTGCCACCAGTGCGGACCGAAACTATGGCTACACCTTC	CATSADRNYGYTF
TRBV25-1	-	TRBJ2-7	-	TGTGCCAGCAGTGAACCCAGCTCCTACGAGCAGTACTTC	CASSEPSSYEQYF
TRBV10-3	-	TRBJ2-7	-	TGTGCCATCAGTGAGGACGCGGGGGAGCAGTACTTC	CAISEDAGEQYF
TRBV15	-	TRBJ2-5	-	TGTGCCACCAGCAGGTTTCAAGAGACCCAGTACTTC	CATSRFQETQYF
TRBV7-9	-	TRBJ1-1	-	TGTGCCAGCAGCTTAGCAGGAAGCGCTGAAGCTTTCTTT	CASSLAGSAEAFF
TRBV25-1	-	TRBJ1-1	-	TGTGCCAGCAGTGCTCCGGGACTCGGCACTGAAGCTTTCTTT	CASSAPGLGTEAFF
TRBV14	-	TRBJ2-1	-	TGTGCCAGCAGCCAAGATAAGGAGGGGCAGTTCTTC	CASSQDKEGQFF
TRBV15	once	TRBJ1-1	-	TGTGCCACTAGTTCCCGGGTCACTGAAGCTTTCTTT	CATSSRVTEAFF
TRBV10-3	once	TRBJ2-2	TRBD1	TGTGCCGTCAGGGACAGGGGGAACACCGGGGAGCTGTTTTTT	CAVRDRGNTGELFF
TRBV2	-	TRBJ1-6	-	TGTGCCAGCAGCCGAGTGGCAGGGAGAGGTTCACCCCTCCACTTT	CASSRVAGRGSPLHF
TRBV29-1	-	TRBJ1-4	-	TGCAGCGTTGCCTGGGAAAGGGCGCAAAAACTGTTTTTT	CSVAWERAQKLFF
TRBV7-9	-	TRBJ1-1	-	TGTGCCAGCAGCTCCTCAGCGTCGGGGACTGAAGCTTTCTTT	CASSSSASGTEAFF
TRBV24-1	few	TRBJ1-5	TRBD1	TGTGCCACCAGTGATTCTGGACAGGGAAGTCAGCCCCAGCATTTT	CATSDSGQGSQPQHF
TRBV7-9	few	TRBJ2-7	TRBD1	TGTGCCAGCAGCTTTGGGACAGGCTACGAGCAGTACTTC	CASSFGTGYEQYF
TRBV15	few	TRBJ1-5	-	TGTGCCACCAGCAGACAAAATCAGCCCCAGCATTTT	CATSRQNQPQHF
TRBV24-1	-	TRBJ2-3	TRBD2	TGTGCCACCAGTGATTTACGGGTAGCGGGGGGCACAGATACGCAGTATTTT	CATSDLRVAGGTDTQYF
TRBV10-3	-	TRBJ2-7	-	TGTGCCAGCAGCCGGGTAAACCGAGGTGACTACGAGCAGTACTTC	CASSRVNRGDYEQYF
TRBV10-3	-	TRBJ2-5	-	TGTGCCATCAGCGTCCGGGAGAAGGACGGGACCCAGTACTTC	CAISVREKDGTQYF
TRBV29-1	-	TRBJ2-7	TRBD1	TGCAGCGTGTCGGGACAGACCACCTACGAGCAGTACTTC	CSVSGQTTYEQYF
TRBV25-1	-	TRBJ2-3	TRBD2	TGTGCCAGCAGTGAATGGGGTGGGGGGGAAGTGGATACGCAGTATTTT	CASSEWGGGEVDTQYF
TRBV19	-	TRBJ1-1	-	TGTGCCAGTAAGGGGTACACTGAAGCTTTCTTT	CASKGYTEAFF
TRBV2	-	TRBJ2-7	TRBD1	TGTGCCAGCAGTGGTAACAGGGGTTACGAGCAGTACTTC	CASSGNRGYEQYF
TRBV10-3	-	TRBJ1-3	-	TGTGCCGCGCGGGGCTCTGGAAACACCATATATTTT	CAARGSGNTIYF
TRBV25-1	-	TRBJ1-5	TRBD1	TGTGCCAGCAGCTTGGGACAGAACCTGGATCAGCCCCAGCATTTT	CASSLGQNLDQPQHF
TRBV2	-	TRBJ1-5	-	TGTGCCAGCAACGGGGCGAGAGGCAATCAGCCCCAGCATTTT	CASNGARGNQPQHF
TRBV2	-	TRBJ1-2	-	TGTGCCAGCAGTTATAATACGGAGCCAGGGTCCTATGGCTACACCTTC	CASSYNTEPGSYGYTF
TRBV29-1	-	TRBJ2-7	TRBD1	TGCAGCGTGGCCGGGACAGAGTCCTACGAGCAGTACTTC	CSVAGTESYEQYF
TRBV7-2	once	TRBJ2-7	TRBD1	TGTGCCAGCAGCTTAGTTTACAGGGGGATCAACGAGCAGTACTTC	CASSLVYRGINEQYF
TRBV7-8	-	TRBJ2-3	TRBD1	TGTGCCAGCAGTAGGGACAGCACAGATACGCAGTGTTTT	CASSRDSTDTQCF
TRBV2	-	TRBJ2-7	-	TGTGCCAGCAGTGAGGAGGGGGGCGTGGGGGAGCAGTACTTC	CASSEEGGVGEQYF
TRBV13	many	TRBJ2-2	TRBD1	TGTGCCAGCAGCGGACGGGGACAGGGGATGGGCACCGGGGAGCTGTTTTTT	CASSGRGQGMGTGELFF
TRBV5-4	-	TRBJ1-2	-	TGTGCCAGCAGTTTATCGGCAGGGACCTATGGCTACACCTTC	CASSLSAGTYGYTF
TRBV20-1	-	TRBJ2-1	TRBD2	TGCAGTGCTAGAGATCTCGGGACTAGCGGGGATTCTGAGCAGTTCTTC	CSARDLGTSGDSEQFF
TRBV25-1	-	TRBJ1-2	TRBD1	TGTGCCAGCAGTGACACTCGGAGGGGGCGCGATGGCTACACCTTC	CASSDTRRGRDGYTF
TRBV2	-	TRBJ1-5	-	TGTGCCAGCAGTGAAGTGGGCGGAACGTTTGGGCAGCCCCAGCATTTT	CASSEVGGTFGQPQHF
TRBV29-1	-	TRBJ2-1	-	TGCAGCGTGGAAGAGAGCTCCTACAATGAGCAGTTCTTC	CSVEESSYNEQFF